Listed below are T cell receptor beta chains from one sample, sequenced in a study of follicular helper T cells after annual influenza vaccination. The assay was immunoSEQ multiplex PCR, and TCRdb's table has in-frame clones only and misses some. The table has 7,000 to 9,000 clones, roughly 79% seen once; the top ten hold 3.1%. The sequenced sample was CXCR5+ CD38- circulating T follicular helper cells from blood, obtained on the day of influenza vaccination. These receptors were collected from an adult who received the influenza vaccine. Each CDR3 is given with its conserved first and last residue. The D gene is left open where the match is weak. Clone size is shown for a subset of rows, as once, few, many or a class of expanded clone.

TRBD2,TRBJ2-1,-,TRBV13,TGTGCCAGCAGCCACTCGGGGGGGGCTAGCGGCTACAATGAGCAGTTCTTC,CASSHSGGASGYNEQFF
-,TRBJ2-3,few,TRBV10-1,TGCGCCAGCAGTGAGTCGGTGGGTACGCAGTATTTT,CASSESVGTQYF
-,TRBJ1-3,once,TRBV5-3,TGTGCCAGAAGCTTTGGGAACACCATATATTTT,CARSFGNTIYF
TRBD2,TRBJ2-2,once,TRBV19,TGTGCCAGTAGTGAAGCGGGACTTCTCAGCGGGGAGCTGTTTTTT,CASSEAGLLSGELFF
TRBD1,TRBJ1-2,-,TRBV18,TGTGCCAGCTCACCAGGACAGGGCGGCTTCTATGGCTACACCTTC,CASSPGQGGFYGYTF
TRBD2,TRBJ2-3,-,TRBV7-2,TGTGCCAGCAAATGGGGGGGGACAGATACGCAGTATTTT,CASKWGGTDTQYF
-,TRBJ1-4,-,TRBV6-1,TGTGCCACCAAGATCCTGGCCCGGGGGGAAAAACTGTTTTTT,CATKILARGEKLFF
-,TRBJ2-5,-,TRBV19,TGTGCCAGTAGTACGCTATGGGGGTACCAAGAGACCCAGTACTTC,CASSTLWGYQETQYF
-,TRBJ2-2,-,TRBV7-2,TGTGCCAGCAGCTTAGGCGCGGGATCGACCGGGGAGCTGTTTTTT,CASSLGAGSTGELFF
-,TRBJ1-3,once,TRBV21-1,TGTGCCAGCAGCAAAGACATCGAGGACAACCCTGGAAACACCATATATTTT,CASSKDIEDNPGNTIYF
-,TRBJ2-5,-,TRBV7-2,TGTGCCAGCAGCCCCGGGTACCAAGGGACCCAGTACTTC,CASSPGYQGTQYF
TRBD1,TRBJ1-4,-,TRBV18,TGTGCCAGCTCACCGACAGGGGGAACAACTAATGAAAAACTGTTTTTT,CASSPTGGTTNEKLFF
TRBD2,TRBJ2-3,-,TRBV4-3,TGCGCCAGCAGCCAAGGACTAGCGGGGGTTACTAGCACAGATACGCAGTATTTT,CASSQGLAGVTSTDTQYF
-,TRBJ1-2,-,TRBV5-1,TGCGCCAGCAGCTTGGACGGCAGAAGCTATGGCTACACCTTC,CASSLDGRSYGYTF
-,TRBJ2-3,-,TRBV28,TGTGCCAGCAGCACGGGACTGGGCACAGATACGCAGTATTTT,CASSTGLGTDTQYF
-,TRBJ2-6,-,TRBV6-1,TGTGCCAGCCTAACGGGGGCCTCTGGGGCCAACGTCCTGACTTTC,CASLTGASGANVLTF
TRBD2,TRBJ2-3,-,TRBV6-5,TGTGCCAGCAGTCCTAGCGGGGGGGCTCCGGATACGCAGTATTTT,CASSPSGGAPDTQYF
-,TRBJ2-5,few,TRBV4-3,TGCGCCAGCAGCCAAGGGCTCTCGGCTTTGGGAGCGGGCGAAGAGACCCAGTACTTC,CASSQGLSALGAGEETQYF
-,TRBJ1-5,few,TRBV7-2,TGTGCCAGCAGCTCAGCGGGGGCTCGCAATCAGCCCCAGCATTTT,CASSSAGARNQPQHF
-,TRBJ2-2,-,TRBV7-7,TGTGCTAGCAGCTTAAGAGCAGAGTCCGGGGAGCTGTTTTTT,CASSLRAESGELFF
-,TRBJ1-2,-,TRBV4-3,TGCGCCAGCAGCCAAGATCATCAGGGATTGGTCTATGGCTACACCTTC,CASSQDHQGLVYGYTF
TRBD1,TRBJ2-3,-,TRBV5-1,TGCGCCAGCAGCTTGGTGGGACAGGGGACAGATACGCAGTATTTT,CASSLVGQGTDTQYF
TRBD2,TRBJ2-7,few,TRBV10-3,TGTGCCATAGGACTAGCGGGAGGGTACGAGCAGTACTTC,CAIGLAGGYEQYF
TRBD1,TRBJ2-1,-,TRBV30,TGTGCCTGGAGTGGGAATACAGGGGCCTCCTACAATGAGCAGTTCTTC,CAWSGNTGASYNEQFF
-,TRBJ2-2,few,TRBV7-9,TGTGCCAGCAGTCCCGGGATCTCCTCCACCGGGGAGCTGTTTTTT,CASSPGISSTGELFF
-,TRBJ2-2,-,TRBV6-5,TGTGCCAGCAGAAAACTGCAGGGGTCAACCGGGGAGCTGTTTTTT,CASRKLQGSTGELFF
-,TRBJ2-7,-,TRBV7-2,TGTGCCAGCAGCTTAGCGGGGCAGTTAACCTACGAGCAGTACTTC,CASSLAGQLTYEQYF
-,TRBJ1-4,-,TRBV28,TGTGCCACCGGGGGAGGCCCTAATGAAAAACTGTTTTTT,CATGGGPNEKLFF
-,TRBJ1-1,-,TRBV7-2,TGTGCCAGCAGCGCACACACGGGGGCTGAAGCTTTCTTT,CASSAHTGAEAFF
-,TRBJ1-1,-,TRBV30,TGTGCCGGCACAAGTTACACTGAAGCTTTCTTT,CAGTSYTEAFF
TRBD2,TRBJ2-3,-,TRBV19,TGTGCCAGTAGTAGTAGCGGGGGCACAGATACGCAGTATTTT,CASSSSGGTDTQYF
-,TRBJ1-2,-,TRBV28,TGTGCCAGCAGGGACAGTGATAACTATGGCTACACCTTC,CASRDSDNYGYTF
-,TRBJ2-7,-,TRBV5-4,TGTGCCAGCAGCTTGGCACCCGGGAACTCCTACGAGCAGTACTTC,CASSLAPGNSYEQYF
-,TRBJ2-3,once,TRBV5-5,TGTGCCAGCCGTGCAGGATTTACCCCAGATACGCAGTATTTT,CASRAGFTPDTQYF
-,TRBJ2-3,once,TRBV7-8,TGTGCCAGCAGCTTAGTATACAGGACTAGCACAGATACGCAGTATTTT,CASSLVYRTSTDTQYF
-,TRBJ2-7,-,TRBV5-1,TGCGCCAGCAGCTTGGCGAGGGCGAGCTCCTACGAGCAGTACTTC,CASSLARASSYEQYF
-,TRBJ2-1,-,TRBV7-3,TGTGCCAGCAGCCCCGCCGGACTCTACAATGAGCAGTTCTTC,CASSPAGLYNEQFF
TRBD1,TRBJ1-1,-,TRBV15,TGTGCCACCAGCAGAGATAAGGCAGGGGGTTCCCTTGGCGCTTTCTTT,CATSRDKAGGSLGAFF
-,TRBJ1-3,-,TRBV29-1,TGCAGCGTTGAAAGCCCGAGCTCTGGAAACACCATATATTTT,CSVESPSSGNTIYF
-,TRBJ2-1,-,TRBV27,TGTGCCAGCAGTCTTGACGGCCATCATCAGTTCTTC,CASSLDGHHQFF
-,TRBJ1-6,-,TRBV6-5,TGTGCCAGCATGCCCTCAGGAAGCGATCGGCTCCTCCACTTT,CASMPSGSDRLLHF
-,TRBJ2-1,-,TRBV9,TGTGCCAGCAGACCCCCAGGGTCGGGGAAAAATGAGCAGTTCTTC,CASRPPGSGKNEQFF
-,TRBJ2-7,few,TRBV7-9,TGTGCCAGCAGCTTAATGGCCGGGTTCGAGCAGTACTTC,CASSLMAGFEQYF
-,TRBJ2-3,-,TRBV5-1,TGCGCCAGCACGGTCATAGCGAGCGGGTCCGCAGATACGCAGTATTTT,CASTVIASGSADTQYF
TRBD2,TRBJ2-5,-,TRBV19,TGTGCCAGTAGCGGTGCTAGCGGGAGTCCAGAGACCCAGTACTTC,CASSGASGSPETQYF
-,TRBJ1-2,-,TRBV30,TGTGCCTGGAGCGGGGGGACTTTTTCGGGCTACACCTTC,CAWSGGTFSGYTF
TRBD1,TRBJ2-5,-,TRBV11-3,TGTGCCAGCAGCGGCCGAGGGGGCGGAGAGACCCAGTACTTC,CASSGRGGGETQYF
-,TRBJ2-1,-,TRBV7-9,TGTGCCAGCAGCTTAGCGGGCTATAGCCCGCACAATGAGCAGTTCTTC,CASSLAGYSPHNEQFF
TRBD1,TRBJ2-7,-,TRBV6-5,TGTGCCAGCAGCCAACGAAGGACAGGGGTAGGCGAGCAGTACTTC,CASSQRRTGVGEQYF
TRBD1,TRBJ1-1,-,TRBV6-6,TGTGCCAGCAGTTGGACAGGGGCCACTGAAGCTTTCTTT,CASSWTGATEAFF
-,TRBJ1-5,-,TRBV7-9,TGTGCCAGCTCGGGGAGTAATCAGCCCCAGCATTTT,CASSGSNQPQHF